These T cell receptor beta chains were read from a single sample in a study of tumor-infiltrating lymphocytes in oesophageal squamous cell carcinoma. TCRdb reanalysed the PCR reads using MiXCR and keeps one entry per CDR3 protein. The sample has more than 15,000 distinct CDR3 sequences; around 50% are singletons. Sample: normal esophageal tissue next to the tumor. Every receptor here comes from a female donor with esophageal squamous cell carcinoma. Each CDR3 is given with its conserved first and last residue. Fields, in order: D gene, clone size, J gene, V gene, CDR3 DNA, CDR3 protein. The D gene is left open where the match is weak. Rows give clone size only sometimes, using once, few, many, or a class for an expanded clone.

NA few TRBJ2-2 TRBV7-3 TGTGCCAGCAGCTTGCCTGATAACACCGGGGAGCTGTTTTTT CASSLPDNTGELFF
NA many TRBJ2-6 TRBV7-2 TGTGCCAGCAGCTTAGGGCTAAGTGTGGCCAACGTCCTGACTTTC CASSLGLSVANVLTF
NA NA TRBJ2-7 TRBV7-2 TGTGCCAGCAGCTTAGCTTCAGGTCCCGAGCAGTACTTC CASSLASGPEQYF
TRBD2 few TRBJ2-7 TRBV6-6 TGTGCCAGCAGTTACCTAGCGGCGGGACTAGCGGCCTACGAGCAGTACTTC CASSYLAAGLAAYEQYF
NA NA TRBJ2-5 TRBV27 TGTGCCAGCAGTATGGCCGGGGCCCCCTCCCAAGAGACCCAGTACTTC CASSMAGAPSQETQYF
TRBD2 NA TRBJ2-5 TRBV7-6 TGTGCCAGCAGCCTACGGACTAGCGGTGAAGAGACCCAGTACTTC CASSLRTSGEETQYF
NA NA TRBJ2-7 TRBV7-6 TGTGCCAGCAGCTTACAGGGGTACTCCTACGAGCAGTACTTC CASSLQGYSYEQYF
TRBD2 few TRBJ2-7 TRBV28 TGTGCCAGCAGTTTTCGGGGGAGGGGCTACGAGCAGTACTTC CASSFRGRGYEQYF
NA NA TRBJ1-6 TRBV28 TGTGCCAGCAGGGAAGGAGGAGATAATTCACCCCTCCACTTT CASREGGDNSPLHF
TRBD1 NA TRBJ2-7 TRBV12-3/TRBV12-4 TGTGCCAGCAAAAGGACAGGGGACTACGAGCAGTACTTC CASKRTGDYEQYF
NA NA TRBJ2-5 TRBV7-6 TGTGCTAGCAGCAGGGGGGGGGGGACCAAAGAGACCCAGTACTTC CASSRGGGTKETQYF
TRBD2 NA TRBJ2-2 TRBV12-3/TRBV12-4 TGTGCCAGCAGTTTACAGACTAGCGGAAACACCGGGGAGCTGTTTTTT CASSLQTSGNTGELFF
NA NA TRBJ2-1 TRBV7-4 TGTGCCAGCAGCCCCTCAATCCTGAGCTCCTACAATGAGCAGTTCTTC CASSPSILSSYNEQFF
TRBD1 NA TRBJ2-5 TRBV6-1 TGTGCCAGCAAATTTGAGACAGGGCTCAGACGGGAGACCCAGTACTTC CASKFETGLRRETQYF
NA NA TRBJ2-1 TRBV7-4 TGTGCCAGCAGTCTAGAGATAGGTGAGCAGTTCTTC CASSLEIGEQFF
TRBD1 NA TRBJ2-5 TRBV7-6 TGTGCCAGCAGCATGGGACAGAGCTCCTACAATGAGCAGTACTTC CASSMGQSSYNEQYF
NA many TRBJ2-7 TRBV24-1 TGTGCCATCTCGGGGAGCCCTTCCTACGAGCAGTACTTC CAISGSPSYEQYF
TRBD1 NA TRBJ2-7 TRBV5-1 TGCGCCAGCAGATCGGACAGGGGAAATGGCGAGCAGTACTTC CASRSDRGNGEQYF
NA NA TRBJ2-5 TRBV7-2 TGTGCCAGCAGCTTAGATACCGTCGCCCAGTACTTC CASSLDTVAQYF
TRBD2 few TRBJ2-2 TRBV6-2/TRBV6-3 TGTGCCAGCAGTTTCGGACTAGCGGGACACACCGGGGAGCTGTTTTTT CASSFGLAGHTGELFF
NA NA TRBJ1-5 TRBV6-2/TRBV6-3 TGTGCCAGCAGTTTCCGACTCACCCGCAATCAGCCCCAGCATTTT CASSFRLTRNQPQHF
NA NA TRBJ2-7 TRBV6-2/TRBV6-3 TGTGCCAGCAGTCCTAGGGGGACCCCCTACGAGCAGTACTTC CASSPRGTPYEQYF
TRBD1 NA TRBJ2-1 TRBV27 TGTGCCAGCATCAACAGGGGGCTCTACTACAATGAGCAGTTCTTC CASINRGLYYNEQFF
NA NA TRBJ2-5 TRBV12-3/TRBV12-4 TGTGCCAGCAGTAAAGCTAGGCAAGAGACCCAGTACTTC CASSKARQETQYF
NA few TRBJ2-6 TRBV6-5 TGTGCCAGCGGTAAGACAGGGACTCTCTCTGGGGCCAACGTCCTGACTTTC CASGKTGTLSGANVLTF
NA NA TRBJ2-5 TRBV12-3/TRBV12-4 TGTGCCAGCAGCAAAGGGAAGACCCAGTACTTC CASSKGKTQYF
TRBD2 NA TRBJ2-7 TRBV20-1 TGCAGTGCTAGAAAGAACCGACTAGCGGGAGGGGATGAGCAGTACTTC CSARKNRLAGGDEQYF
NA NA TRBJ2-1 TRBV7-9 TGTGCCAGCAGCTTACTAAGGGGGGCAGGCTCCTACAATGAGCAGTTCTTC CASSLLRGAGSYNEQFF
NA medium-sized TRBJ2-7 TRBV12-3/TRBV12-4 TGTGCCAGCAGCAAGGGGGGACAGTACTACGAGCAGTACTTC CASSKGGQYYEQYF
TRBD2 NA TRBJ2-5 TRBV7-6 TGTGCTAGCAGCTCCGGCACCCCGGGACTAGCGGGACAAGAGACCCAGTACTTC CASSSGTPGLAGQETQYF
TRBD1 NA TRBJ2-6 TRBV25-1 TGTGCCAGTACCCCGGGGCAGGGGGTTTCTGCTGGGGCCAACGTCCTGACTTTC CASTPGQGVSAGANVLTF
NA NA TRBJ2-3 TRBV2 TGTGCCAGCCTCCTTCGCACAGATACGCAGTATTTT CASLLRTDTQYF
NA NA TRBJ2-1 TRBV7-6 TGTGCCAGCAGCTTAGCTATAGGGAGACGACAGTTCTTC CASSLAIGRRQFF
NA many TRBJ2-5 TRBV7-2 TGTGCCAGCAGCTTCTCGGCCGGGAGTCAAGAGACCCAGTACTTC CASSFSAGSQETQYF
NA NA TRBJ2-3 TRBV7-8 TGTGCCAGCAGCTTTTTTGATACGCAGTATTTT CASSFFDTQYF
NA NA TRBJ2-1 TRBV7-2 TGTGCCAGCAGCTTAGAAATAAGGGCTATGAACACCGGGGAGCTGTTCTTC CASSLEIRAMNTGELFF
NA many TRBJ2-7 TRBV10-3 TGTGCCATCAGTGAGGCGGAGCTAGCGAACTACGAGCAGTACTTC CAISEAELANYEQYF
NA NA TRBJ2-1 TRBV12-3/TRBV12-4 TGTGCCAGCAGTTTAGCATACTCAGGTGAGCAGTTATTC CASSLAYSGEQLF
NA few TRBJ2-2 TRBV7-8 TGTGCCAGCAGCTTAGCGGGGGGGCCTCTCACCGGGGAGCTGTTTTTT CASSLAGGPLTGELFF
TRBD1 NA TRBJ2-5 TRBV6-6 TGTGCCAGCAGTCGACAGGGCAGGGAGCAGTACTTC CASSRQGREQYF
NA many TRBJ2-7 TRBV27 TGTGCCAGCAGTTTCATGGCTCGCCGGAGAGACGAGCAGTACTTC CASSFMARRRDEQYF
TRBD1 many TRBJ1-6 TRBV5-1 TGCGCCAGCCAGGGGGCCGGGAATTCACCCCTCCACTTT CASQGAGNSPLHF
TRBD1 medium-sized TRBJ2-3 TRBV6-1 TGTGCCAGCAGTGAAGCTGTGGACAGGGCGGTAGATACGCAGTATTTT CASSEAVDRAVDTQYF
TRBD1 few TRBJ2-7 TRBV7-3 TGTGCCAGCAGCTTAAACCGGGGACAGGGAAGCGAGCAGTACTTC CASSLNRGQGSEQYF